This TCR beta chain was obtained from a study of blood T cell repertoires in COVID-19. J lost 5 bases, V lost 0 bases, and 12 bases had no gene match. Germline CDR1 reads MRHNA; CDR2 reads SNTAGT. This CDR3 comprises 17 residues. Measured with immunoSEQ multiplex PCR; TCRdb has only the in-frame clones, and not every one. The sample has a few hundred thousand clones; roughly four fifths are singletons. The TCR originated in an elderly woman with COVID-19, enrolled during active disease. This chain links TRBV6-4 with TRBJ2-5, with 7 bases fitting TRBD1. The sequenced sample consisted of peripheral blood. The CDR3 DNA sequence: TGTGCCAGCAGTGACTCGTTGGACAGGTTCAGTAAGGAGACCCAGTACTTC. Residues: CASSDSLDRFSKETQYF.